The next 10 T cell receptor beta chains were all read from a single sample in a study of T cells after yellow fever vaccination. Using its own MiXCR run on the 5' RACE reads, TCRdb lists one record per CDR3 protein. This sample carries 250,000 to 400,000 distinct CDR3 sequences, roughly 4.3% of them seen once, and the ten largest clones take about 26%. Source: PBMCs, taken 5 days after the yellow fever booster vaccination. The receptor set was obtained from a man younger than 30 who received the YFV17D yellow fever vaccine.

This clonotype was seen only a few times. The V gene is TRBV7-6, the J gene TRBJ2-3, with a possible D match to TRBD2 (6 bases). The CDR3 contains 13 residues. The V end was cut by 3 bases, the J end by 6 bases, with 10 bases between. From germline, CDR1 is SGHVS and CDR2 FNYEAQ. CDR3 DNA sequence: TGTGCCAGCAGCTTTCCCGGGGGTGATACGCAGTATTTT. Its protein is CASSFPGGDTQYF.

The rearrangement joins TRBV9 to TRBJ2-1; 10 bases agree with TRBD2. This CDR3 has 16 residues. CDR1 SGDLS and CDR2 YYNGEE come from the germline V gene. The J segment lost 2 bases and the V segment lost 1 base, leaving 3 bases of the junction unmatched. This CDR3 reads CASSVQAGGTYNEQFF. CDR3 bases: TGTGCCAGCAGCGTACAAGCGGGGGGGACCTACAATGAGCAGTTCTTC. The whole variable domain, filled in from reference TRBV9 and TRBJ2-1, reads DSGVTQTPKHLITATGQRVTLRCSPRSGDLSVYWYQQSLDQGLQFLIQYYNGEERAKGNILERFSAQQFPDLHSELNLSSLELGDSALYFCASSVQAGGTYNEQFFGPGTRLTVL.

The gene calls are TRBV7-2 and TRBJ1-2; 8 bases agree with TRBD1. The trim removed 0 bases at V and 7 bases at J, leaving 10 bases unmatched. Per germline, CDR1 SGHTA and CDR2 FQGNSA. There are 16 residues in the CDR3. This CDR3 is CASSLARTGRAGGYTF. For the CDR3, the DNA is TGTGCCAGCAGCTTAGCTCGGACAGGGCGGGCGGGTGGCTACACCTTC.

In its sample, this clonotype was seen a few times. The chain recombines TRBV7-2 with TRBJ2-7; 7 nucleotides match TRBD1. The CDR3 has 15 residues. Germline trimming cut 10 bases from V and 6 bases from J; bases unmatched to any gene: 18. Germline V CDR1 and CDR2: SGHTA, FQGNSA. The CDR3 bases are TGTGCCAACTCCCTTAGGGGGCTAGCCCCACTCGAGCAGTACGTC. It encodes CANSLRGLAPLEQYV.

This rearrangement joins TRBV7-2 to TRBJ2-3, with D possibly TRBD2 on 5 matching bases. CDR1 SGHTA and CDR2 FQGNSA come from the germline V gene. This CDR3 region has 16 residues. The ends were cut back, 0 bases at V and 10 bases at J, with 20 bases in the middle. The CDR3 here is CASSLAADGSARAQYF. The CDR3 DNA follows: TGTGCCAGCAGCTTAGCGGCAGACGGTTCAGCGAGGGCGCAGTATTTT.

This clonotype was counted only a few times. V is TRBV5-1 and J is TRBJ1-6; D might be TRBD1 (5 bases). Trimming took off 4 bases at V and 9 bases at J, with 17 bases between the two ends. The germline CDR1 and CDR2 sequences are SGHRS and YFSETQ. The CDR3 spans 15 residues. As DNA, the CDR3 is TGCGCCAGCAGCGGGACGGAGGGCGTAAGTTCACCCCTCCACTTT. Encoded protein: CASSGTEGVSSPLHF.

This clonotype came up a few times. The chain recombines TRBV7-9 with TRBJ1-1, with a tentative D call TRBD1 (6 bases). V lost 6 bases and J lost 0, with 14 bases in between. Germline lookup yields CDR1 SEHNR and CDR2 FQNEAQ (reference sequence). The CDR3 sequence is 15 residues long. The CDR3 is CASRPRDTMNTEAFF. CDR3 DNA sequence: TGTGCCAGCAGACCCCGGGACACAATGAACACTGAAGCTTTCTTT. The full variable domain, its missing parts supplied by reference TRBV7-9 and TRBJ1-1, is DTGVSQNPRHKITKRGQNVTFRCDPISEHNRLYWYRQTLGQGPEFLTYFQNEAQLEKSRLLSDRFSAERPKGSFSTLEIQRTEQGDSAMYLCASRPRDTMNTEAFFGQGTRLTVV.

This clonotype has only a few counts. This chain uses TRBV6-4 with TRBJ2-3; no firm D call. CDR3 length: 15 residues. V dropped 6 bases and J dropped 2 bases, with 15 bases sitting between them. CDR1 MRHNA and CDR2 SNTAGT come from the germline V gene. As DNA, the CDR3 is TGTGCCAGCAGCCATAGAGCCGGTGCCACAGATACGCAGTATTTT. Translating gives CASSHRAGATDTQYF.

This clonotype was seen more than once but under ten times. This chain connects TRBV4-1 to TRBJ2-7; D ambiguous. Germline V CDR1 and CDR2: MGHRA, YSYEKL. The V end lost 0 bases, the J end lost 2 bases, and 17 bases lay between the germline ends. The CDR3 is made up of 17 amino acids. CDR3 sequence: CASSQDRSVVRTYEQYF. The CDR3 nucleotides are TGCGCCAGCAGCCAAGATAGGTCGGTAGTAAGGACCTACGAGCAGTACTTC.

This clonotype was observed a few times. The chain has TRBV7-9 and TRBJ1-1; the D gene is possibly TRBD1 (6 bases). The germline V gene encodes CDR1 SEHNR and CDR2 FQNEAQ (reference sequence). This CDR3 contains 15 residues. Trimming removed 7 bases at V and 1 base at J, with 16 bases between. CDR3 region: CASTPSMGANTEAFF. In DNA, the CDR3 is TGTGCCAGCACCCCTTCCATGGGGGCGAACACTGAAGCTTTCTTT.